Here is one T cell receptor (beta chain) with its context. The data were obtained in a study of control samples from healthy donors and cancer patients. The J segment lost 4 bases and the V segment lost 3 bases, leaving 5 bases of the junction unmatched. This CDR3 has 14 residues. Per germline, CDR1 LNHDA and CDR2 SQIVND (reference sequence). The table came from immunoSEQ multiplex PCR; TCRdb's copy has only in-frame clones and leaves some out. Here the sample spans 170,000 or so clones, approximately 92% being singletons. The sequence came from a woman in her forties in good health. The chain recombines TRBV19 with TRBJ1-1; 7 positions match TRBD1. The sequenced sample consisted of blood. The CDR3 coding sequence is TGTGCCAGTAGTATGAACAGGGGCCTCACTGAAGCTTTCTTT. Translating it yields CASSMNRGLTEAFF.